Below, 15 T cell receptor beta chains from the same sample are listed, as sequenced in a study of blood T cells in healthy people across ages. Together with a sample-barcoded 5' primer, a J-beta primer mix was included in a second PCR lasting about 7 to 11 cycles. TCRdb passed the 5' RACE reads through MiXCR, listing each CDR3 protein once. The sample shows 710,000 or so distinct CDR3 sequences, roughly 32% of them seen only once. The material sequenced was blood. Receptors originate from a woman of 80 years or more in good health.

This clonotype was observed at least ten times. The chain links TRBV20-1 to TRBJ2-3; D may be TRBD2 (6 bases). Germline CDR1 DFQATT, CDR2 SNEGSKA (reference sequence). V lost 4 bases, J lost 2 bases, and 16 bases lay in between. The CDR3 length is 15 residues. CDR3 in DNA: TGCAGTGCTACCAACCCTAGCGAGATCACAGATACGCAGTATTTT. Protein sequence: CSATNPSEITDTQYF.

There are many counts of this clonotype. This chain links TRBV7-2 with TRBJ2-5; D might be TRBD1 (6 bases). The V gene lost 0 bases and the J gene lost 5 bases, with 13 bases spanning the gap. There are 15 residues in the CDR3. Germline values: CDR1 SGHTA, CDR2 FQGNSA. The CDR3, as DNA: TGTGCCAGCAGCTTAGCGCCAGGGGCGGGCGAGACCCAGTACTTC. The encoded protein is CASSLAPGAGETQYF.

The V and J genes are TRBV6-2 or TRBV6-3 and TRBJ1-5; the D is unclear. V shed 6 bases and J shed 7 bases, with 13 bases lying between them. The germline V gene has CDR1 MNHEY and CDR2 SVGEGT. The CDR3 extends over 13 amino acids. The CDR3 bases are TGTGCCAGCAGGGACCCGGCTAGCCAGCCCCAGCATTTT. It yields the protein CASRDPASQPQHF.

About this clonotype itself: This may be a read error, as it is one base from a much larger clone. CDR3 bases: TGCAGTGTCCTGGTTGGGACAGGGGACAATGAGCAGTTCTTC. The encoded protein is CSVLVGTGDNEQFF. V usage is TRBV20-1 and J usage is TRBJ2-1, with 10 bases matching TRBD1. The CDR3 totals 14 residues. From germline, CDR1 is DFQATT and CDR2 SNEGSKA (reference sequence). Trimming cost V 7 bases and J 5 bases; bases outside gene matches: 8.

With respect to this clonotype: The junction and the germline gene differ at one end; a read error may be behind it. The chain combines TRBV5-1 with TRBJ1-4, with no clear D. The germline CDR1 and CDR2 sequences are SGHRS and YFSETQ. The CDR3 extends over 15 amino acids. This CDR3 reads CASSFNSGNNERLFF. The CDR3 DNA is TGCGCCAGCAGCTTCAACAGCGGGAACAATGAAAGACTGTTTTTT.

This clonotype has a count of ten or more. The chain couples TRBV28 to TRBJ2-5; D call uncertain. The CDR3 runs to 15 residues. Germline CDR1 reads MDHEN; CDR2 reads SYDVKM. Trimming removed 0 bases at V and 4 bases at J, with 12 bases between. CDR3 sequence (DNA): TGTGCCAGCAGTTTATGGTCCGCCGGTCGAGAGACCCAGTACTTC. This sequence encodes CASSLWSAGRETQYF.

This clonotype was observed at least ten times. The chain has TRBV19 and TRBJ2-3; a weak D match, TRBD1 (5 bases). Germline V gene lookup returns CDR1 LNHDA and CDR2 SQIVND (reference sequence). The CDR3 sequence is 15 residues long. The ends were cut back, 3 bases at V and 0 bases at J, with 10 bases in the middle. The CDR3 nucleotides read TGTGCCAGTAGTATGACAGCCCGGAGCACAGATACGCAGTATTTT. The encoded protein is CASSMTARSTDTQYF.

The J gene is TRBJ2-3, the V gene TRBV4-1, with D maybe TRBD2 (6 bases). The CDR3 spans 16 residues. The germline V and J ends were trimmed by 0 bases and 2 bases, with 12 bases remaining between them. The germline V gene has CDR1 MGHRA and CDR2 YSYEKL. CDR3 sequence reads: CASSQDWVAVTDTQYF. The CDR3 DNA is TGCGCCAGCAGCCAAGATTGGGTAGCGGTCACAGATACGCAGTATTTT.

The V and J genes are TRBV20-1 and TRBJ2-7; tentatively, D is TRBD1 (6 bases). V was pared by 7 bases and J by 3 bases, with 13 bases between. The CDR3 has 12 residues. Germline V gene lookup returns CDR1 DFQATT and CDR2 SNEGSKA (reference sequence). CDR3 nucleotides: TGCAGTGTCTCTTACAGGGACTACGAGCAGTACTTC. Translating gives CSVSYRDYEQYF.

This clonotype appeared many times. The chain employs TRBV29-1 and TRBJ2-1; 7 bases align to TRBD1. Unmatched junction bases numbered 18, after V lost 4 bases and J lost 6 bases. CDR1 is SQVTM, CDR2 ANQGSEA, per germline. This CDR3 comprises 17 residues. The CDR3 DNA reads as TGCAGCGTTGGACCTAGGGGGCCTTCCCAAGGTCCCAATGAGCAGTTCTTC. It encodes CSVGPRGPSQGPNEQFF.

This clonotype was counted a few times. The CDR3 is CASSLWGSGTSGRALNEQFF. The CDR3 nucleotides read TGTGCCAGCAGTTTATGGGGTTCCGGGACTAGCGGGAGGGCTCTCAATGAGCAGTTCTTC. This chain joins TRBV27 and TRBJ2-1; 16 bases fit TRBD2. This CDR3 contains 20 residues. Trimming took 1 base from V and 6 from J; bases not matched to a gene: 12. Germline V lookup: CDR1 MNHEY, CDR2 SMNVEV (reference sequence).

Many counts were recorded for this clonotype. This chain uses TRBV5-1 with TRBJ1-1; D not resolved. V gave up 4 bases and J gave up 0 bases, with 13 bases separating them. CDR3 length: 15 amino acids. The germline CDR1 and CDR2 sequences are SGHRS and YFSETQ. Written as DNA, the CDR3 is TGCGCCAGCAGCCCAAGGTCCGGGATGAACACTGAAGCTTTCTTT. Translation gives CASSPRSGMNTEAFF.

This clonotype appeared many times. The J gene is TRBJ2-3, the V gene TRBV6-6; D may be TRBD2 (5 bases). This CDR3 has 15 residues. Trimming took off 5 bases at V and 0 bases at J, with 12 bases between the two ends. Germline CDR1 is MNHNY and CDR2 is SVGAGI (reference sequence). The CDR3 DNA is TGTGCCAGCAGTACCGCAAGGACTAGCACAGATACGCAGTATTTT. It is translated as CASSTARTSTDTQYF.

This clonotype was counted ten times or more. This chain joins TRBV4-3 and TRBJ2-1; 7 nucleotides agree with TRBD1. The germline CDR1 and CDR2 sequences are LGHNA and YSLEER. CDR3 length equals 15 residues. Trimming at V came to 4 bases and at J to 5 bases, leaving 8 bases not matched to a gene. CDR3 DNA sequence: TGCGCCAGCAGCCGACGACAGGGATCGGACAATGAGCAGTTCTTC. It yields the protein CASSRRQGSDNEQFF.

The CDR3 sequence is CASSWDGSGANVLTF. The CDR3 DNA follows: TGTGCCAGCAGCTGGGACGGCTCTGGGGCCAACGTCCTGACTTTC. The chain uses TRBV7-9 and TRBJ2-6; D may be TRBD1 or TRBD2 (5 bases each). V was clipped by 4 bases and J by 0 bases, with 7 bases between them. From germline, CDR1 is SEHNR and CDR2 FQNEAQ (reference sequence). The CDR3 loop spans 15 amino acids.